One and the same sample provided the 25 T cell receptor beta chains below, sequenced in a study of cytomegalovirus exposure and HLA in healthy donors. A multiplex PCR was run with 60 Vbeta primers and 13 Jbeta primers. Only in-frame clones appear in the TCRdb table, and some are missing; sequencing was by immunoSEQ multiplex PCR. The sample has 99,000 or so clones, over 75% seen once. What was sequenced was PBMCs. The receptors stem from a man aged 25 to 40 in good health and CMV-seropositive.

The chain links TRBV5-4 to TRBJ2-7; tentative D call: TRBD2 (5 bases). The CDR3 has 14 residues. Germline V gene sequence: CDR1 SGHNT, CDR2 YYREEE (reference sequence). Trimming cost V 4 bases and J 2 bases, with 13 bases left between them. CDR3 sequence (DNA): TGTGCCAGCAGCGCGGGCCTCGGGGCCTACGAGCAGTACTTC. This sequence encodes CASSAGLGAYEQYF.

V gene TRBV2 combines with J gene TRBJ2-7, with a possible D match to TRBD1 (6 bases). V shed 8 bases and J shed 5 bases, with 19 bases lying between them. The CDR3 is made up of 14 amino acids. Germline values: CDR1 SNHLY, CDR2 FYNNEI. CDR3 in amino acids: CASSLERQANEQYF. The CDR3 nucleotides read TGTGCCAGCTCCCTGGAGAGACAGGCCAACGAGCAGTACTTC.

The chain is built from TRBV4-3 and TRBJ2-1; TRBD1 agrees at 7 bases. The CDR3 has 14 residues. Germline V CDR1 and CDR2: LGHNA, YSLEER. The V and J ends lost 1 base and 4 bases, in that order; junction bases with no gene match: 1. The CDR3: CASSQGTGYNEQFF. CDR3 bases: TGCGCCAGCAGCCAAGGGACAGGTTACAATGAGCAGTTCTTC.

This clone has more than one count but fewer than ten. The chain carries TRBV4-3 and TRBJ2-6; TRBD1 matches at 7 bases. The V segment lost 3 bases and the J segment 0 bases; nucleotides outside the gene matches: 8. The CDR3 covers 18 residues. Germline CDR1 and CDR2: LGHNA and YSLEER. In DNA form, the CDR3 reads TGCGCCAGCAGCCAGGCCGGGACAGAGAGCTCTGGGGCCAACGTCCTGACTTTC. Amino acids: CASSQAGTESSGANVLTF.

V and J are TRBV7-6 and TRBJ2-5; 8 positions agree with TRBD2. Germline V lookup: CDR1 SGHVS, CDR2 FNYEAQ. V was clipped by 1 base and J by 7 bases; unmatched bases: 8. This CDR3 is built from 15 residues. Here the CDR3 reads CASSLDGTRAGTQYF. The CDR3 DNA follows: TGTGCCAGCAGCTTAGACGGGACTAGGGCGGGGACCCAGTACTTC.

The CDR3 sequence: CASSQGADRNTEAFF. DNA of the CDR3: TGCGCCAGCAGCCAAGGGGCAGATAGGAACACTGAAGCTTTCTTT. The V and J genes are TRBV4-3 and TRBJ1-1; no firm D call. CDR1 LGHNA and CDR2 YSLEER come from the germline V gene. The CDR3 is 15 residues long. V dropped 1 base and J dropped 1 base, with 10 bases sitting between them.

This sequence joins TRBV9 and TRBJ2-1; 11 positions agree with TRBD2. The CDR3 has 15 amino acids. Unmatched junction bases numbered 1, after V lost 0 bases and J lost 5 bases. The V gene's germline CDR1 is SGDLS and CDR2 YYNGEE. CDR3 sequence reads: CASSVELAGDNEQFF. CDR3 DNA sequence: TGTGCCAGCAGCGTAGAACTAGCGGGGGACAATGAGCAGTTCTTC.

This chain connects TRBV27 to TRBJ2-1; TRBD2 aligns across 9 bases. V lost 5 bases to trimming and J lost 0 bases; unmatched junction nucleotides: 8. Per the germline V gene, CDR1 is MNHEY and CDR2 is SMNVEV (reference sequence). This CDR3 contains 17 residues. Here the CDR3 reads CASSPRTSASSYNEQFF. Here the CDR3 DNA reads TGTGCCAGCAGTCCCCGGACTAGCGCTAGCTCCTACAATGAGCAGTTCTTC.

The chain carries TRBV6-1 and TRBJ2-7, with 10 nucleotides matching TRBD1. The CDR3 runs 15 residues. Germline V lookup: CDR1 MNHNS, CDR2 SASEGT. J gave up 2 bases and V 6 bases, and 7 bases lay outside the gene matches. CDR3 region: CASRPGQGLAYEQYF. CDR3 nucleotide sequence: TGTGCCAGCAGACCGGGACAGGGGCTAGCCTACGAGCAGTACTTC.

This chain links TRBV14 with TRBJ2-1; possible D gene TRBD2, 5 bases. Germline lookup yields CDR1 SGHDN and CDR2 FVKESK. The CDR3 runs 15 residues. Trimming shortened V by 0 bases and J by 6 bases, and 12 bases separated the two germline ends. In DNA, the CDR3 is TGTGCCAGCAGCCAAGACCTCGAGGGCCTCAATGAGCAGTTCTTC. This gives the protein CASSQDLEGLNEQFF.

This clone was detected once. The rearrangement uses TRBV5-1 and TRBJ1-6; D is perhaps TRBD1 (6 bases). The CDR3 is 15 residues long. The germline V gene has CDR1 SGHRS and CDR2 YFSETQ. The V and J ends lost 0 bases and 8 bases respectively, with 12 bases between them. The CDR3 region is CASSLDRVWDSPLHF. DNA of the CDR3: TGCGCCAGCAGCTTGGACAGGGTGTGGGATTCACCCCTCCACTTT.

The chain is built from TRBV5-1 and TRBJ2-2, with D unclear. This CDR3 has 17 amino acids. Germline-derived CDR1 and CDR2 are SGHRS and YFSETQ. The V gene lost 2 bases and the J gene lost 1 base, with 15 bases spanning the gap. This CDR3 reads CASSLKSVAWNTGELFF. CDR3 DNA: TGCGCCAGCAGCTTAAAGAGTGTAGCTTGGAACACCGGGGAGCTGTTTTTT.

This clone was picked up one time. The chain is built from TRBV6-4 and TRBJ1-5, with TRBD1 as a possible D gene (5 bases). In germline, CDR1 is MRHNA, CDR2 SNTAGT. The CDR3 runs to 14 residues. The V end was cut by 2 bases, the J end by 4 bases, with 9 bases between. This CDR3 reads CASSDPDRNQPQHF. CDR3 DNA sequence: TGTGCCAGCAGTGACCCTGACAGAAATCAGCCCCAGCATTTT.

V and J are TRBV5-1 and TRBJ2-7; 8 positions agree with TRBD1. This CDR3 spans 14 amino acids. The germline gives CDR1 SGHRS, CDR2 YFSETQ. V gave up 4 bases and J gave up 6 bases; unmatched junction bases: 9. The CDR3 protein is CASSGGTGGAEQYF. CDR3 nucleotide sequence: TGCGCCAGCAGCGGGGGGACAGGTGGCGCCGAGCAGTACTTC.

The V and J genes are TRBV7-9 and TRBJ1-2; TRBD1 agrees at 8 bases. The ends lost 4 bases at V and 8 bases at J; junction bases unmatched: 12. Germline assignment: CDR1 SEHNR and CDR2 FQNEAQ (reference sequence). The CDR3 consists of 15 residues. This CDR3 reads CASSSGTGERVGYTF. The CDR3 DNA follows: TGTGCCAGCAGCTCGGGGACAGGCGAGCGAGTAGGCTACACCTTC.

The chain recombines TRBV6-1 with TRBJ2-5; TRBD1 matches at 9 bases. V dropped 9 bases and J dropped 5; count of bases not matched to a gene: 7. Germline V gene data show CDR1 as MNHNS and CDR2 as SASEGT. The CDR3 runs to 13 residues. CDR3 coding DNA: TGTGCCAGGGACAGGGGAAATTCGGAGACCCAGTACTTC. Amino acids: CARDRGNSETQYF.

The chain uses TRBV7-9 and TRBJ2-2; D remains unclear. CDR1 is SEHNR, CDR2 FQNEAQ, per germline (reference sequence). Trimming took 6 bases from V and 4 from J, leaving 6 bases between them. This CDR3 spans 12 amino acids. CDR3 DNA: TGTGCCAGCAGTCGTATCACCGGGGAGCTGTTTTTT. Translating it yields CASSRITGELFF.

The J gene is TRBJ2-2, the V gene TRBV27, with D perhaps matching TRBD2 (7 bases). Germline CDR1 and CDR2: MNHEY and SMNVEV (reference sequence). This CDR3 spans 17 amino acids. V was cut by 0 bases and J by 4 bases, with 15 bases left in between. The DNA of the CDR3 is TGTGCCAGCAGTTTATCGAGGGGGGGAAGGGTCACCGGGGAGCTGTTTTTT. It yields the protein CASSLSRGGRVTGELFF.

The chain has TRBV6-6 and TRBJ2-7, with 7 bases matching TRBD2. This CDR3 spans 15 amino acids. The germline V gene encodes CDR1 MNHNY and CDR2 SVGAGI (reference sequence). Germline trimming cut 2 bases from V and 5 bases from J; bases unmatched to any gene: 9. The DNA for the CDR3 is TGTGCCAGCAGTTACACGGGGGGATCAACTGACGAGCAGTACTTC. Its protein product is CASSYTGGSTDEQYF.

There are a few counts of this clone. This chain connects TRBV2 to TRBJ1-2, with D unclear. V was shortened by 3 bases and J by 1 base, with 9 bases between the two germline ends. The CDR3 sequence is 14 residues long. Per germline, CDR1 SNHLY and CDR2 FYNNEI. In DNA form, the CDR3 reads TGTGCCAGCAGTGACGACATCAATAACTATGGCTACACCTTC. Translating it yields CASSDDINNYGYTF. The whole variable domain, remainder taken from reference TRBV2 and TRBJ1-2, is EPEVTQTPSHQVTQMGQEVILRCVPISNHLYFYWYRQILGQKVEFLVSFYNNEISEKSEIFDDQFSVERPDGSNFTLKIRSTKLEDSAMYFCASSDDINNYGYTFGSGTRLTVV.

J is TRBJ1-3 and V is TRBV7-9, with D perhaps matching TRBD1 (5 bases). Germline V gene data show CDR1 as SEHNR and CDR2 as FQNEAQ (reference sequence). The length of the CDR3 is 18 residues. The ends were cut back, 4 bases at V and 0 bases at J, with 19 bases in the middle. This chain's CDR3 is CASSSIPGGRDSGNTIYF. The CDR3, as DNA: TGTGCCAGCAGCTCAATCCCGGGGGGACGGGACTCTGGAAACACCATATATTTT.

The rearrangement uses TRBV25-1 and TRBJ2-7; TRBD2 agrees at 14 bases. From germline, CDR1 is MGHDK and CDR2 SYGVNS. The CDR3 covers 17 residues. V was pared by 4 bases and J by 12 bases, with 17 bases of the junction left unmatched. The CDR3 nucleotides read TGTGCCAGCAGTGCCGGACTAGCGGGGGGCCCGTATTTCGCAATGTACTTC. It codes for CASSAGLAGGPYFAMYF.

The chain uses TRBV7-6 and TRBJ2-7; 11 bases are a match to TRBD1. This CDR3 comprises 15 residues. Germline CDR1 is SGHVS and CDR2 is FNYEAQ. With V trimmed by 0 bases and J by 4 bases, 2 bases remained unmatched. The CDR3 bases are TGTGCCAGCAGCTTAGCGGGGACAGGGGGTTACGAGCAGTACTTC. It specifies CASSLAGTGGYEQYF. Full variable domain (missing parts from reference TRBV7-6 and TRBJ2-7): GAGVSQSPRYKVTKRGQDVALRCDPISGHVSLYWYRQALGQGPEFLTYFNYEAQQDKSGLPNDRFSAERPEGSISTLTIQRTEQRDSAMYRCASSLAGTGGYEQYFGPGTRLTVT.

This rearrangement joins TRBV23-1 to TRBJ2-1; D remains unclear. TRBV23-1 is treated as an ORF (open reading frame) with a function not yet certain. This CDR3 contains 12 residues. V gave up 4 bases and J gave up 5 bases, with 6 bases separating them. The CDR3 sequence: CASSPTHNEQFF. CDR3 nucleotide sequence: TGCGCCAGCAGTCCGACTCACAATGAGCAGTTCTTC.

CDR3 coding DNA: TGTGCCAGCAAAGGACTCGGCGGTGGAAACACCATATATTTT. Amino acids: CASKGLGGGNTIYF. This sequence joins TRBV6-1 and TRBJ1-3; D not certain. V gave up 7 bases and J gave up 3 bases, with 13 bases separating them. CDR1 is MNHNS, CDR2 SASEGT, per germline. The CDR3 is 14 amino acids.